This T cell receptor beta chain was sequenced for a study of blood T cell repertoires in COVID-19. The repertoire was sequenced with immunoSEQ multiplex PCR; TCRdb's copy has only in-frame clones and lacks some. The repertoire holds about 480,000 clones, with 80% to 90% as singletons. V lost 2 bases, J lost 5 bases, and 8 bases stayed unmatched. CDR3 length: 15 amino acids. Looked up from germline, CDR1 is SGHNT and CDR2 is YYREEE (reference sequence). The sequenced sample was peripheral blood. The V call is TRBV5-4, the J call TRBJ2-5; TRBD1 aligns across 8 bases. The sequence was collected from a young man with COVID-19, enrolled during active disease. The DNA for the CDR3 is TGTGCCAGCAGCTTAGGCCAGGGGGCTCAGGAGACCCAGTACTTC. As protein: CASSLGQGAQETQYF. The whole variable domain, remainder taken from reference TRBV5-4 and TRBJ2-5, is ETGVTQSPTHLIKTRGQQVTLRCSSQSGHNTVSWYQQALGQGPQFIFQYYREEENGRGNFPPRFSGLQFPNYSSELNVNALELDDSALYLCASSLGQGAQETQYFGPGTRLLVL.